This paragraph covers one T cell receptor beta chain sequence. Its antigen is unknown. The Oncomine TCR Beta short-read assay sequenced DNA from cultured CD4+ T cells. Each CDR3 protein is one row after TCRdb ran MiXCR on the PCR reads. The sample lists more than 6,500 distinct CDR3 sequences; around two fifths were seen once. These data are taken from a study of vaccination and CD4 T cells after COVID-19. Treatment here: roughly 10-day PBMC culture with coronavirus spike peptide pools or control peptides (ViraFEST assay). Before the COVID-19 pandemic (2011-2018), CD4+ T cells were obtained from the unexposed donor. The CDR3 is 14 residues long. The germline V gene has CDR1 LNHDA and CDR2 SQIVND (reference sequence). J lost 4 bases, V lost 3 bases, and 5 bases had no gene match.

Sequenced material: CD4+ T cells from blood, cultured in vitro. The V and J genes are TRBV19 and TRBJ1-2; 7 nucleotides agree with TRBD1. The receptor's source is a human donor in good health. The CDR3 here is CASSIEGQIYGYTF. The CDR3 DNA is TGTGCCAGTAGTATTGAGGGACAGATCTATGGCTACACCTTC. Full variable domain (rest looked up from reference TRBV19 and TRBJ1-2): DGGITQSPKYLFRKEGQNVTLSCEQNLNHDAMYWYRQDPGQGLRLIYYSQIVNDFQKGDIAEGYSVSREKKESFPLTVTSAQKNPTAFYLCASSIEGQIYGYTFGSGTRLTVV.